This T cell receptor beta chain is from a study of CD8 T cells in ankylosing spondylitis. This clonotype has ten or more counts. There are 13 residues in the CDR3. V was pared by 1 base and J by 6 bases, with 8 bases between. The germline V gene encodes CDR1 SNHLY and CDR2 FYNNEI. TCRdb processed the 5' RACE reads anew with MiXCR; each CDR3 protein has one entry. The data contain around 330,000 distinct CDR3 sequences, 9.5% to 13% of them singletons. The clonotype originates from a female donor with ankylosing spondylitis or in good health (not recorded which). The sequencing sample was made of blood, either unsorted or a sorted T cell fraction (not recorded which). The V gene is TRBV2, the J gene TRBJ2-3, with unresolved D. DNA for the CDR3: TGTGCCAGCAGTGAAGAGAGGTGGGATACGCAGTATTTT. Its protein product is CASSEERWDTQYF. Filled out from reference TRBV2 and TRBJ2-3, the complete variable domain reads EPEVTQTPSHQVTQMGQEVILRCVPISNHLYFYWYRQILGQKVEFLVSFYNNEISEKSEIFDDQFSVERPDGSNFTLKIRSTKLEDSAMYFCASSEERWDTQYFGPGTRLTVL.